This T cell receptor beta chain came from a study of T-cell reconstitution after alpha-beta-depleted transplantation in children. Construction of the TCRbeta library involved unique molecular identifiers. TCRdb independently ran MiXCR on the PCR reads; one entry per CDR3 protein. Of 500,000 to 600,000 distinct CDR3 sequences in the sample, about 18% were seen once. In germline, CDR1 is DFQATT, CDR2 SNEGSKA (reference sequence). The V gene end was trimmed by 4 bases and the J gene end by 8 bases; junction bases not matched to a gene: 9. CDR3 length: 14 residues. V is TRBV20-1 and J is TRBJ2-1; 9 positions agree with TRBD2. This sample comprised PBMCs from the stem cell graft donor, obtained from the stem cell graft. The receptor was derived from a human donor who donated a stem cell graft to a child with acute lymphoblastic leukemia. CDR3 residues: CSATGAGGPHEQFF. The CDR3 DNA follows: TGCAGTGCTACAGGGGCGGGAGGGCCGCATGAGCAGTTCTTC.